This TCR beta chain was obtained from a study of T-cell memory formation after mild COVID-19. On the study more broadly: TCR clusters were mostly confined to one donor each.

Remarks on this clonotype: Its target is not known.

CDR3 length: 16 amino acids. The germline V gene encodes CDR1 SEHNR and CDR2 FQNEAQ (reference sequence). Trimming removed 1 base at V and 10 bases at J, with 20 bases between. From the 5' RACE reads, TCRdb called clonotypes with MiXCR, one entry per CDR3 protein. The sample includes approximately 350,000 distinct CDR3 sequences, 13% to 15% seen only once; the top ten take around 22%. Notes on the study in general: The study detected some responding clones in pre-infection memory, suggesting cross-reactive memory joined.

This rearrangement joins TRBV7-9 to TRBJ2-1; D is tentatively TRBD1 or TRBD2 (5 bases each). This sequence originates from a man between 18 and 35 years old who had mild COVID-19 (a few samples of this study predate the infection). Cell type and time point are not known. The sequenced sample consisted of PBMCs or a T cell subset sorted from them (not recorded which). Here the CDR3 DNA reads TGTGCCAGCAGCTTAGGAGGGGCAGAAGGGCCATGGGAGCAGTTCTTC. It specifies CASSLGGAEGPWEQFF.